This is a list of T cell receptor beta chains from one sample in a study of a mutant IDH1 vaccine in newly diagnosed glioma. Their recognized antigens are unknown. The assay was immunoSEQ multiplex PCR, and TCRdb's table has in-frame clones only and misses some. Seen here are about 94,000 clones, roughly 89% observed once, and the top ten hold 0.6% to 0.95%. Here the sequenced sample was PBMCs, taken from a glioma patient whose treatment included an IDH1 peptide vaccine. These receptors were obtained from a woman between 50 and 59 years old with glioma. Each CDR3 is given without its conserved first and last residue. The D gene is left open where the match is weak.

D gene: NA
J gene: TRBJ1-1
V gene: TRBV6-4
CDR3 protein: ASSKESGTEAF

D gene: TRBD1
J gene: TRBJ1-1
V gene: TRBV29-1
CDR3 protein: SAGTVYTEAF

D gene: NA
J gene: TRBJ2-2
V gene: TRBV10-2
CDR3 protein: ASSETPNTGELF

D gene: TRBD1
J gene: TRBJ1-6
V gene: TRBV10-3
CDR3 protein: AISTGTANSPLH

D gene: NA
J gene: TRBJ1-3
V gene: TRBV6-5
CDR3 protein: ASGGRSSGNTIY

D gene: TRBD1
J gene: TRBJ2-7
V gene: TRBV29-1
CDR3 protein: SVDLRQGSHEQY

D gene: TRBD2
J gene: TRBJ2-7
V gene: TRBV19
CDR3 protein: ASSMGTSDLAQY

D gene: NA
J gene: TRBJ1-4
V gene: TRBV28
CDR3 protein: ASSLPLGRLNEKLF

D gene: NA
J gene: TRBJ1-5
V gene: TRBV18
CDR3 protein: ASSPQSLEGSNQPQH

D gene: NA
J gene: TRBJ1-4
V gene: TRBV6-6
CDR3 protein: ASSYTTTNEKLF

D gene: TRBD2
J gene: TRBJ2-7
V gene: TRBV11-2
CDR3 protein: ASSLRTSGRHEQY

D gene: TRBD2
J gene: TRBJ2-1
V gene: TRBV5-1
CDR3 protein: ASSQSGDYNEQF

D gene: NA
J gene: TRBJ1-3
V gene: TRBV28
CDR3 protein: ASSLFLTSSGNTIY

D gene: TRBD1
J gene: TRBJ2-7
V gene: TRBV19
CDR3 protein: ASSIGQETYEQY

D gene: TRBD1
J gene: TRBJ1-4
V gene: TRBV7-8
CDR3 protein: ASSQTGGYSEEKLF

D gene: NA
J gene: TRBJ1-2
V gene: TRBV6-5
CDR3 protein: ASSYPRGYGYT

D gene: NA
J gene: TRBJ1-5
V gene: TRBV15
CDR3 protein: ATSRDRGGLRTQH

D gene: NA
J gene: TRBJ2-2
V gene: TRBV7-7
CDR3 protein: ASSRRRGNTGELF

D gene: NA
J gene: TRBJ2-2
V gene: TRBV11-2
CDR3 protein: ASSLPLGTGELF

D gene: NA
J gene: TRBJ2-7
V gene: TRBV11-2
CDR3 protein: ASSLGQYEQY

D gene: NA
J gene: TRBJ1-2
V gene: TRBV7-9
CDR3 protein: ASSLEGTYYGYT

D gene: NA
J gene: TRBJ2-7
V gene: TRBV27
CDR3 protein: ASSQGSASSYEQY

D gene: NA
J gene: TRBJ2-3
V gene: TRBV15
CDR3 protein: ATSRGNPTDTQY

D gene: NA
J gene: TRBJ2-1
V gene: TRBV30
CDR3 protein: AWSVPERLVNEQF

D gene: NA
J gene: TRBJ1-1
V gene: TRBV5-4
CDR3 protein: ASSLGRGGYTEAF

D gene: NA
J gene: TRBJ1-6
V gene: TRBV28
CDR3 protein: ASSYPGNSPLH

D gene: TRBD2
J gene: TRBJ2-7
V gene: TRBV6-6
CDR3 protein: ASSHPGGYYEQY

D gene: TRBD1
J gene: NA
V gene: TRBV29-1
CDR3 protein: SVEPDRGTYEQY

D gene: TRBD2
J gene: TRBJ2-1
V gene: TRBV27
CDR3 protein: ASSLSNGLAGNEQF

D gene: NA
J gene: TRBJ1-4
V gene: TRBV7-9
CDR3 protein: ASSSYSTTNEKLF

D gene: NA
J gene: TRBJ2-1
V gene: TRBV6-5
CDR3 protein: ATSTGNEQF

D gene: NA
J gene: TRBJ1-1
V gene: TRBV30
CDR3 protein: AWNDNTEAF

D gene: NA
J gene: TRBJ2-7
V gene: TRBV28
CDR3 protein: ASRGRDYEQY

D gene: NA
J gene: TRBJ1-6
V gene: TRBV6-1
CDR3 protein: ASSAILSSYNSPLH

D gene: TRBD2
J gene: TRBJ2-1
V gene: TRBV5-1
CDR3 protein: ASSLVGSGSNEQF

D gene: NA
J gene: TRBJ1-3
V gene: TRBV30
CDR3 protein: AWSPPPGMDTIY

D gene: NA
J gene: TRBJ2-2
V gene: TRBV7-9
CDR3 protein: ASRGLNTGELF

D gene: NA
J gene: TRBJ2-1
V gene: TRBV5-4
CDR3 protein: ASSLGNNEQF

D gene: NA
J gene: TRBJ2-7
V gene: TRBV28
CDR3 protein: ASSSPGFEQY

D gene: NA
J gene: TRBJ2-4
V gene: TRBV27
CDR3 protein: ASSLRGRGNIQY

D gene: NA
J gene: TRBJ1-5
V gene: TRBV30
CDR3 protein: AWSVAGGGRNQPQH

D gene: TRBD1
J gene: NA
V gene: TRBV7-9
CDR3 protein: ASSSRQGAYEQY

D gene: TRBD1
J gene: TRBJ1-2
V gene: TRBV5-1
CDR3 protein: ASSQWDRPDVGYT

D gene: NA
J gene: TRBJ2-1
V gene: TRBV29-1
CDR3 protein: SVDRTYNEQF

D gene: TRBD1
J gene: TRBJ2-7
V gene: TRBV10-3
CDR3 protein: AISEPPGTAML

D gene: TRBD1
J gene: TRBJ2-7
V gene: TRBV7-9
CDR3 protein: ASSLAVGQKSSYEQY

D gene: NA
J gene: TRBJ1-2
V gene: TRBV20-1
CDR3 protein: SAAYNYGYT

D gene: NA
J gene: TRBJ2-6
V gene: TRBV19
CDR3 protein: ASSGEGWANVLT

D gene: TRBD2
J gene: TRBJ2-3
V gene: TRBV30
CDR3 protein: AWSSTSGVTDTQY

D gene: NA
J gene: TRBJ2-7
V gene: TRBV27
CDR3 protein: ASSLGVGGSGEQY

D gene: NA
J gene: TRBJ1-1
V gene: TRBV29-1
CDR3 protein: SVAGTVGAEAF

D gene: TRBD1
J gene: TRBJ2-7
V gene: TRBV6-5
CDR3 protein: ASRRQGSLEQY

D gene: NA
J gene: TRBJ2-7
V gene: TRBV5-1
CDR3 protein: ASSQQQGYEQY

D gene: NA
J gene: TRBJ2-1
V gene: TRBV27
CDR3 protein: ASSLSGTWDEQF

D gene: NA
J gene: TRBJ1-1
V gene: TRBV4-2
CDR3 protein: ASSLVGYTEAF

D gene: NA
J gene: TRBJ2-2
V gene: TRBV27
CDR3 protein: ASSSGGRDTGELF

D gene: NA
J gene: TRBJ1-5
V gene: TRBV30
CDR3 protein: AWSLGGDRPQH

D gene: NA
J gene: TRBJ2-3
V gene: TRBV5-1
CDR3 protein: ASSLVGTHPHGDTQY